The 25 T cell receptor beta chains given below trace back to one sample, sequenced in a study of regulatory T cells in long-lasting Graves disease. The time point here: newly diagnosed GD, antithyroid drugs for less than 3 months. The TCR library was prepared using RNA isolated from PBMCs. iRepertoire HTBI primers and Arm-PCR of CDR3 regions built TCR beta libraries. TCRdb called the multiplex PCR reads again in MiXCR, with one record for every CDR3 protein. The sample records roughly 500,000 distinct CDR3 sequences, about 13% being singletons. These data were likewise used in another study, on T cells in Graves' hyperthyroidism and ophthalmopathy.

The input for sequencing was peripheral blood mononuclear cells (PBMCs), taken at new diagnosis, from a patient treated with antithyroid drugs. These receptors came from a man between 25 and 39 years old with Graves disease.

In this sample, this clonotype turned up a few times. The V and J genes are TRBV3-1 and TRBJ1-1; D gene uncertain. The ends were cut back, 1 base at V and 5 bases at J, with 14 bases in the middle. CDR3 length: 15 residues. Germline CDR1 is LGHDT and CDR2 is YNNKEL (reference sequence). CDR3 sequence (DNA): TGTGCCAGCAGCCAAGCCAGGTTAATCGGGACTGAAGCTTTCTTT. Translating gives CASSQARLIGTEAFF.

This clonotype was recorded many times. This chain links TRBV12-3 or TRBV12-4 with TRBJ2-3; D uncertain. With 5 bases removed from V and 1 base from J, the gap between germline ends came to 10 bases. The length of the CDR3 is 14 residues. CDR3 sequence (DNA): TGTGCCAGCAGTCCAACGATCCGCACAGATACGCAGTATTTT. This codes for CASSPTIRTDTQYF.

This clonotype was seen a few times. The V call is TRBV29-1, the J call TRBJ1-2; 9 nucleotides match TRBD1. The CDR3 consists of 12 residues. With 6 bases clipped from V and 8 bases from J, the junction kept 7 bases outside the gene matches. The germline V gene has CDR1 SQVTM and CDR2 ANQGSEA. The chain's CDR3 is CSVAGTGKGYTF. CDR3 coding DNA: TGCAGCGTGGCCGGGACAGGGAAGGGCTACACCTTC. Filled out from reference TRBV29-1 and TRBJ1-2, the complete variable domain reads SAVISQKPSRDICQRGTSLTIQCQVDSQVTMMFWYRQQPGQSLTLIATANQGSEATYESGFVIDKFPISRPNLTFSTLTVSNMSPEDSSIYLCSVAGTGKGYTFGSGTRLTVV.

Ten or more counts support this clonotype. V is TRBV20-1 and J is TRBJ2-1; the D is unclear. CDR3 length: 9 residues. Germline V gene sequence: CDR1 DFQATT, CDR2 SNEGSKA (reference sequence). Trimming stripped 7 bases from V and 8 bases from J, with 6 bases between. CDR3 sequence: CSVPHEQFF. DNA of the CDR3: TGCAGTGTACCCCATGAGCAGTTCTTC.

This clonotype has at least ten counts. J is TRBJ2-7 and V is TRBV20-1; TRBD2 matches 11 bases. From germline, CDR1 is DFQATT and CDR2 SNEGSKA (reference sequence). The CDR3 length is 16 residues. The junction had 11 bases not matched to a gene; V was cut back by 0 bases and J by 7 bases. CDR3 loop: CSARDLTSGSLEEQYF. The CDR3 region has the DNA TGCAGTGCTAGAGACCTAACTAGCGGGAGTCTTGAAGAGCAGTACTTC.

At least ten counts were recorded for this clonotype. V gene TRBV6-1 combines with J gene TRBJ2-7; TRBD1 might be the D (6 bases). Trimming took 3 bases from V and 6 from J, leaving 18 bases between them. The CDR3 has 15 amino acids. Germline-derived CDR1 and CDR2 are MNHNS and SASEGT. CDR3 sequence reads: CASSESGTPSPEQYF. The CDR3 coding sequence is TGTGCCAGCAGTGAGTCCGGGACACCCTCCCCCGAGCAGTACTTC.

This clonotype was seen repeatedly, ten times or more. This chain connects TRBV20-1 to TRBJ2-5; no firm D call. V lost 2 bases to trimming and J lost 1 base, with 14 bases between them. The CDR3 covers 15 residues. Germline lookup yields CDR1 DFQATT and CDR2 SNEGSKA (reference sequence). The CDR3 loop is CSARSTGRFQETQYF. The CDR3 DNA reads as TGCAGTGCTAGATCTACTGGACGGTTCCAAGAGACCCAGTACTTC.

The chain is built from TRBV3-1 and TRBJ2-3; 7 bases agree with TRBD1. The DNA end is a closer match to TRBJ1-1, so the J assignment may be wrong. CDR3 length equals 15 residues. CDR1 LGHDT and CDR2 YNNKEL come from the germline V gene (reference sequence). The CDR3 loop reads CASSQSNKRQGKAFF. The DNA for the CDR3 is TGTGCCAGCAGCCAATCGAATAAACGACAGGGCAAAGCTTTCTTT.

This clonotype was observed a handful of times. The CDR3 spells CASSLGTSGGTYEQYF. In DNA form, the CDR3 reads TGTGCCAGCTCACTCGGGACTAGCGGAGGCACCTACGAGCAGTACTTC. The V call is TRBV18, the J call TRBJ2-7; 11 bases align to TRBD2. CDR1 is KGHSH and CDR2 is LQKENI in the germline V gene. Trimming took 4 bases from V and 2 from J; bases not matched to a gene: 7. This CDR3 has 16 residues.

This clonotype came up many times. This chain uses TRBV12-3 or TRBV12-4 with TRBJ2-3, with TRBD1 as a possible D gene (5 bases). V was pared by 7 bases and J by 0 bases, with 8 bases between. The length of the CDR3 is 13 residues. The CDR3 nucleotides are TGTGCCAGCACCGCAGGGAGCACAGATACGCAGTATTTT. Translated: CASTAGSTDTQYF.

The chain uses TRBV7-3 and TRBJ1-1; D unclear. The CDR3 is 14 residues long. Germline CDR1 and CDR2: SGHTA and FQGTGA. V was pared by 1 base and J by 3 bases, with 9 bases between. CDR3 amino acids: CASSLMAGDTEAFF. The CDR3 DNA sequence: TGTGCCAGCAGCTTAATGGCTGGGGACACTGAAGCTTTCTTT.

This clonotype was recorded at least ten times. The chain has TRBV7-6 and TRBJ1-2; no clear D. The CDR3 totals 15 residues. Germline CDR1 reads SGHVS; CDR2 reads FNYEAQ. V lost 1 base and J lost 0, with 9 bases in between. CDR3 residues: CASSLGSEPNYGYTF. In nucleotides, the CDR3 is TGTGCCAGCAGCTTAGGGTCCGAACCTAACTATGGCTACACCTTC.

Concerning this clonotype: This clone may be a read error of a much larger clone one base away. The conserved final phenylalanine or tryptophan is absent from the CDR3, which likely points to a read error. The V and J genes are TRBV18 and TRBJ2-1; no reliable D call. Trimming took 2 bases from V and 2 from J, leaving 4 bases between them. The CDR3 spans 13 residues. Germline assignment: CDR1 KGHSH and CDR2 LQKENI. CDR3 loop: CASSPDTYNEQFL. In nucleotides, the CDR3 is TGTGCCAGCTCACCAGACACCTACAATGAGCAGTTCCTC.

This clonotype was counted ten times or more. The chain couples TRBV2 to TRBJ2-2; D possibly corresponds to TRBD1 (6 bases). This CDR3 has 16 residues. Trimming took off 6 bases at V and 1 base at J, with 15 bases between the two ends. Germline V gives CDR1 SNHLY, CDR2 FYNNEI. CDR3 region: CASRKGVAKNTGELFF. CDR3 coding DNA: TGTGCCAGCAGAAAGGGGGTAGCGAAGAACACCGGGGAGCTGTTTTTT.

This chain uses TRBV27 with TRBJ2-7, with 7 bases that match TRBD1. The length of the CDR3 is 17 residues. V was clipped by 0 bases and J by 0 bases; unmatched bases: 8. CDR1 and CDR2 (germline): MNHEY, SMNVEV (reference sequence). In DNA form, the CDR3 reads TGTGCCAGCAGTTTATCAGTGACAGGGCACTACTCCTACGAGCAGTACTTC. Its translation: CASSLSVTGHYSYEQYF.

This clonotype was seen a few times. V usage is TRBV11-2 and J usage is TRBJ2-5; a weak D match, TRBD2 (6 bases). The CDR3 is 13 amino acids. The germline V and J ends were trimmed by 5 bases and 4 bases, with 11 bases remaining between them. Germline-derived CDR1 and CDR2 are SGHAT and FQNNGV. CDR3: CASSPGSGETQYF. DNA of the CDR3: TGTGCCAGCAGCCCCGGGAGCGGAGAGACCCAGTACTTC. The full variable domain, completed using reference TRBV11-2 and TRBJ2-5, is EAGVAQSPRYKIIEKRQSVAFWCNPISGHATLYWYQQILGQGPKLLIQFQNNGVVDDSQLPKDRFSAERLKGVDSTLKIQPAKLEDSAVYLCASSPGSGETQYFGPGTRLLVL.

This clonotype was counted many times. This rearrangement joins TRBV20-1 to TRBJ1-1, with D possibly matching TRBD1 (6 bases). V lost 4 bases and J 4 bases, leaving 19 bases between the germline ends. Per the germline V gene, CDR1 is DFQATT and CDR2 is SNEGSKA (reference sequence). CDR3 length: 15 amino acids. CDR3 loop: CSAIAPGGLSTEAFF. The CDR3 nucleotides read TGCAGTGCTATAGCTCCCGGGGGGCTGAGCACTGAAGCTTTCTTT.

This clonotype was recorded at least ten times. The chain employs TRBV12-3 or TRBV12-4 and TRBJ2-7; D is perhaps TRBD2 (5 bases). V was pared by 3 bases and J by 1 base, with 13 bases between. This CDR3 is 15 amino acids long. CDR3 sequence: CASSFLDSVSYEQYF. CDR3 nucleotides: TGTGCCAGCAGTTTTTTGGATAGCGTTTCCTACGAGCAGTACTTC.

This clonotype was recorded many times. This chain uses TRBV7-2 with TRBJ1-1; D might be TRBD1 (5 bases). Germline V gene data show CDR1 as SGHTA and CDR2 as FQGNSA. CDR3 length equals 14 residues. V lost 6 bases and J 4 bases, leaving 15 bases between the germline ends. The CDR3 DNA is TGTGCCAGCAGTCGCTTGGGGCGCGGCACTGAAGCTTTCTTT. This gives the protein CASSRLGRGTEAFF.

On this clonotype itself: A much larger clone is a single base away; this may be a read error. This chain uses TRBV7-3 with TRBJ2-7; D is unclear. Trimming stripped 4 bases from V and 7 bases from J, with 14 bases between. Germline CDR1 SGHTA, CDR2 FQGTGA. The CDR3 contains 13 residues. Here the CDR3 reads CASSSLMGNEQYF. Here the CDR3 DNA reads TGTGCCAGCAGCTCCTTGATGGGCAATGAGCAGTACTTC. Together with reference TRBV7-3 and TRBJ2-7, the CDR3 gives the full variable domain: GAGVSQTPSNKVTEKGKYVELRCDPISGHTALYWYRQSLGQGPEFLIYFQGTGAADDSGLPNDRFFAVRPEGSVSTLKIQRTERGDSAVYLCASSSLMGNEQYFGPGTRLTVT.

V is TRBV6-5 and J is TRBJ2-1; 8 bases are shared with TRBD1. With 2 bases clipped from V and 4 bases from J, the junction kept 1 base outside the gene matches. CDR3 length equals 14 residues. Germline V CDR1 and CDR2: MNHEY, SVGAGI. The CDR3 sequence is CASSYDRGYNEQFF. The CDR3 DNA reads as TGTGCCAGCAGTTACGACAGGGGATACAATGAGCAGTTCTTC.

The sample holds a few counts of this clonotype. This CDR3 reads CASSPLTVHSGANVLTF. CDR3 DNA sequence: TGCGCCAGCAGCCCCCTGACAGTCCACTCTGGGGCCAACGTCCTGACTTTC. The rearrangement uses TRBV5-1 and TRBJ2-6; D may be TRBD1 (5 bases). The CDR3 is 17 amino acids. From germline, CDR1 is SGHRS and CDR2 YFSETQ. V lost 4 bases and J 0 bases, leaving 14 bases between the germline ends.

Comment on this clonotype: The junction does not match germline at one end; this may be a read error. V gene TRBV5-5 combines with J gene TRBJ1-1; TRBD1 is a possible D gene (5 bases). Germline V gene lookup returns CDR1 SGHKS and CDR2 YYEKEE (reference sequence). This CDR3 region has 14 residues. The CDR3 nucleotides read TGTGCCAGCAGTTTTGTCAAGATGGACACTGGAGCTTTCTTT. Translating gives CASSFVKMDTGAFF.

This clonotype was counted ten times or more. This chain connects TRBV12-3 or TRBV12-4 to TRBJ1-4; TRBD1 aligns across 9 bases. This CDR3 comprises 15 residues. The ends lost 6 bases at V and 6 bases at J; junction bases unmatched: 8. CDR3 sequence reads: CASRDTGTGYEKLFF. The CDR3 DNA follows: TGTGCCAGCAGGGACACCGGGACAGGGTATGAAAAACTGTTTTTT.

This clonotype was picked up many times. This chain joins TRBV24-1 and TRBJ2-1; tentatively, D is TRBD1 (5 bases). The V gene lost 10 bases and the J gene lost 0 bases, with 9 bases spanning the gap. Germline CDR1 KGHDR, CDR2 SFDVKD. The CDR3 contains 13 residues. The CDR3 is CATQGASYNEQFF. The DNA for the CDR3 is TGTGCCACTCAGGGTGCCTCCTACAATGAGCAGTTCTTC.